This T cell receptor beta chain was identified in a study of human T cells and chemical hapten exposure. Overall study: Alopecia universalis, totalis or areata was present in patients who were mostly female. How much TCR each sample yielded varied, mostly because pooled library volumes differed slightly.

The CDR3 totals 16 residues. V dropped 2 bases and J dropped 3 bases, with 14 bases sitting between them. The germline V gene encodes CDR1 MDHEN and CDR2 SYDVKM. This clonotype occurred a few times. The library gave individual cDNA molecules unique molecular identifiers. TCRdb passed the RACE reads through MiXCR, listing each CDR3 protein once. The repertoire has more than 100,000 distinct CDR3 sequences, 12% to 15% of them found once; the top ten carry 0.92%. The sample's time point: patch test 1, 2 weeks after DPC sensitization. Specified treatment: therapeutic diphenylcyclopropenone sensitization with weekly scalp DPC.

The specimen was whole blood, collected in connection with sensitization to the hapten diphenylcyclopropenone (DPC). The chain couples TRBV28 to TRBJ1-3; tentative D call: TRBD1 (5 bases). The sequence derives from a man in his late teens or twenties with alopecia areata. Some clones in this sample may be carry-over from other donors' samples. The CDR3 region has the DNA TGTGCCAGCAGTTTAGTGGGCAGGGCTTATGGAAACACCATATATTTT. Its translation is CASSLVGRAYGNTIYF.